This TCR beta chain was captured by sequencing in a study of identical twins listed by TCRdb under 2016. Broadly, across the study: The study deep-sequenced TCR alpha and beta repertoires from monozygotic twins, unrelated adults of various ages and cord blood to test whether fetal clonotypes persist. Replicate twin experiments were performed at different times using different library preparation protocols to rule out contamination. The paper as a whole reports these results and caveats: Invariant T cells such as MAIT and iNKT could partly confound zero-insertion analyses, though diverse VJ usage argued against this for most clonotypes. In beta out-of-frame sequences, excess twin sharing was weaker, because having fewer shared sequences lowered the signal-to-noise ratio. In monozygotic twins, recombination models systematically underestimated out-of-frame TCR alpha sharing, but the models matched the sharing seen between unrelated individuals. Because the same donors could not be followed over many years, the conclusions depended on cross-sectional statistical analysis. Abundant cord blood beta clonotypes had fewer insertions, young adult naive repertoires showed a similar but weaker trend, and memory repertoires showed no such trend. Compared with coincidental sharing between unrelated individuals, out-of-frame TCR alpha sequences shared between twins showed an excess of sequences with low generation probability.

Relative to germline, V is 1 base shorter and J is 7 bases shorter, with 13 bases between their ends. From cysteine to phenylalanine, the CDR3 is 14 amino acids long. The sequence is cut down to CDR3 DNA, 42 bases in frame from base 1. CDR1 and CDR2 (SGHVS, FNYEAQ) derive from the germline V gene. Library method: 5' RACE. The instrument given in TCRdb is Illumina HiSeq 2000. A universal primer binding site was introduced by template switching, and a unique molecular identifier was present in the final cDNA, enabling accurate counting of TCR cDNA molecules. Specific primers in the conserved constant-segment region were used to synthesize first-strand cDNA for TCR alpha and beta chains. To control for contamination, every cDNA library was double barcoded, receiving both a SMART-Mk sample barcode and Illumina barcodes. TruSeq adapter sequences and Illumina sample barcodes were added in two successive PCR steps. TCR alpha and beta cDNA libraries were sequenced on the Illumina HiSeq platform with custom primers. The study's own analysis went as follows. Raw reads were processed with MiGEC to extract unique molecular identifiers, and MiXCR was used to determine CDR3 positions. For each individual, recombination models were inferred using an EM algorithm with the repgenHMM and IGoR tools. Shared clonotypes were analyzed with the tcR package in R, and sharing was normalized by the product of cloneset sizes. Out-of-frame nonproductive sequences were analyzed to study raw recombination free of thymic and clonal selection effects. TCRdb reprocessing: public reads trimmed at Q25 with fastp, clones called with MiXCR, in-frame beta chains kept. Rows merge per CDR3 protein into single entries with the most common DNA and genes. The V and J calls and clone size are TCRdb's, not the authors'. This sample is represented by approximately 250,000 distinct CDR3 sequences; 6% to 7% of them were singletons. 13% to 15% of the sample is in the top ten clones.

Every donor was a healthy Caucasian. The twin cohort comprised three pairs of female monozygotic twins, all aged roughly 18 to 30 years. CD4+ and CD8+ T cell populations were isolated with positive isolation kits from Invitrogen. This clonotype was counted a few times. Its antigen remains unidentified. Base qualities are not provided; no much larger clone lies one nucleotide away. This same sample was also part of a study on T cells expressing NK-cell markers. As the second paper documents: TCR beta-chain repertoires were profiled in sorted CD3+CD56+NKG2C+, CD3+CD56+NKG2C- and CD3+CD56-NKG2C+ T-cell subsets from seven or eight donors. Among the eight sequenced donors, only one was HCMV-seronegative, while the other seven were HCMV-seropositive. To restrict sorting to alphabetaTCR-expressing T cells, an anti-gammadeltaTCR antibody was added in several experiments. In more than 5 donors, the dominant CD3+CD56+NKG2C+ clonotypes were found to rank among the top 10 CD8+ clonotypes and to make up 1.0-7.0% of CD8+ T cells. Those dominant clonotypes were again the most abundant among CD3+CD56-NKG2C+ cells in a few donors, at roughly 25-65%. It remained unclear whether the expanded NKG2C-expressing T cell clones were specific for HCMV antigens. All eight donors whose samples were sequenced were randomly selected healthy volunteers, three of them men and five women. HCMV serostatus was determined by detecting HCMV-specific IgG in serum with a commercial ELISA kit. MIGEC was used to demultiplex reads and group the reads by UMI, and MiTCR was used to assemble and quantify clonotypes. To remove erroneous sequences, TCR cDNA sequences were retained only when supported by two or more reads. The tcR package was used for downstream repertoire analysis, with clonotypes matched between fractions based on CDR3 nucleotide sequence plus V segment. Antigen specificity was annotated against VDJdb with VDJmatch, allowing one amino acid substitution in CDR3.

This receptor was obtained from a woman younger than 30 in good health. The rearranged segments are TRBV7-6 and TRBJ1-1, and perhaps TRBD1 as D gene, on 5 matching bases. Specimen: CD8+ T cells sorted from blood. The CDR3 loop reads CASSLGGMGGEAFF. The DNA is TGTGCCAGCAGCTTAGGAGGGATGGGGGGTGAAGCTTTCTTT.